The rows below give T cell receptor beta chains drawn from one sample of a study of blood T cell repertoires in COVID-19. Libraries were prepared by immunoSEQ multiplex PCR; TCRdb keeps only in-frame clonotypes and omits some of them. The sample records about 180,000 clones, 86% being singletons. The source material was PBMCs or T cells enriched from blood (not recorded which). The source of these receptors is a young woman who had recovered from COVID-19. The CDR3 runs from the conserved cysteine through the conserved F or W. Each record gives: CDR3 length, clone size, D gene, J gene, V gene, CDR3 DNA, CDR3 protein. The D gene is left open where the match is weak. Part of the rows lack a size; the others show once, few, many or a class for expanded clones.

>14|once|-|TRBJ2-2|TRBV11-3
TGTGCCAGCAGCCCACGGGGTTCCACCGGGGAGCTGTTTTTT
CASSPRGSTGELFF
>15|-|TRBD1|TRBJ2-7|TRBV7-9
TGTGCCAGCAGCTTAACAGGACAGGGGAGTCACGAGCAGTACTTC
CASSLTGQGSHEQYF
>16|-|TRBD2|TRBJ2-2|TRBV24-1
TGTGCCACCAGTGATCCGGGACTAACGAACACCGGGGAGCTGTTTTTT
CATSDPGLTNTGELFF
>14|-|TRBD1|TRBJ2-7|TRBV13
TGTGCCACCTCCCCGGGACAGGGGGCTGTCGAGCAGTACTTC
CATSPGQGAVEQYF
>15|-|TRBD2|TRBJ2-3|TRBV7-9
TGTGCCAGCAGCCTCGGACTAGCGGACACAGATACGCAGTATTTT
CASSLGLADTDTQYF
>15|-|TRBD1|TRBJ2-7|TRBV29-1
TGCAGCGTTGAAGTGGATGACAGGGGAAGGTACGAGCAGTACTTC
CSVEVDDRGRYEQYF
>14|-|TRBD1|TRBJ2-7|TRBV6-6
TGTGCCAGCACCGACAGGGGATCACACTACGAGCAGTACTTC
CASTDRGSHYEQYF
>15|-|-|TRBJ2-5|TRBV7-9
TGTGCCAGCAGCTTACACGGGAGTTGGGAGGAGACCCAGTACTTC
CASSLHGSWEETQYF
>14|-|TRBD1|TRBJ1-1|TRBV2
TGTGCCAGCAGCTCACAGGGGGTGAACACTGAAGCTTTCTTT
CASSSQGVNTEAFF
>11|-|-|TRBJ2-7|TRBV2
TGTGCCAGCAGAGAGGGCGGCGAGCAGTACTTC
CASREGGEQYF
>14|-|-|TRBJ2-1|TRBV6-2/TRBV6-3
TGTGCCAGCAGTTATAGTACCAACGTTTTTCGGCAGTTCTTC
CASSYSTNVFRQFF
>18|-|TRBD2|TRBJ2-3|TRBV28
TGTGCCAGCAGTTTCGACGGGACTAGCGGGAGTGGAACAGATACGCAGTATTTT
CASSFDGTSGSGTDTQYF
>16|-|-|TRBJ2-2|TRBV7-7
TGTGCTAGCAGCGCCAAGACCAGGGTGGCGACCGGGGAGCTGTTTTTT
CASSAKTRVATGELFF
>14|-|TRBD1|TRBJ2-7|TRBV3-1/TRBV3-2
TGTGCCAGCAGCCCCCGGGACAGGGGTGGAGAGCAGTACTTC
CASSPRDRGGEQYF
>14|few|-|TRBJ1-1|TRBV15
TGTGCCACCAGCAGAAGACAGGAGAACACTGAAGCTTTCTTT
CATSRRQENTEAFF
>11|-|-|TRBJ1-4|TRBV10-2
TGCGCCAGCAGGGCAAGTAAAAAACTGTTTTTT
CASRASKKLFF
>16|-|-|TRBJ1-4|TRBV6-5
TGTGCCAGCAGTTACCTCATTACCCGGGTGGTCGAAAAACTGTTTTTT
CASSYLITRVVEKLFF
>16|-|TRBD1|TRBJ2-7|TRBV27
TGTGCCAGCAGTTTCCGACAGGGGGCGAAGATCTACGAGCAGTACTTC
CASSFRQGAKIYEQYF
>16|-|-|TRBJ2-4|TRBV4-1
TGCGCCAGCAGCCAAGGGGGGGTGGGCGCCAAAAACATTCAGTACTTC
CASSQGGVGAKNIQYF
>17|-|-|TRBJ1-2|TRBV7-2
TGTGCCAGCAGCTTAATACTAGATACACTGTCGACCTATGGCTACACCTTC
CASSLILDTLSTYGYTF
>14|-|TRBD1|TRBJ1-5|TRBV18
TGTGCCAGCTCACCAGGGACAGCGGATCAGCCCCAGCATTTT
CASSPGTADQPQHF
>14|-|TRBD1|TRBJ2-5|TRBV5-1
TGCGCCAGCATGGGACAGGGGGCGCGGGAGACCCAGTACTTC
CASMGQGARETQYF
>17|-|TRBD1|TRBJ1-2|TRBV5-1
TGCGCCAGCAGCTCTCCGTCGACAGGGGGCGAGGACTATGGCTACACCTTC
CASSSPSTGGEDYGYTF
>14|-|-|TRBJ1-1|TRBV7-9
TGTGCCAGCAGCTTTCAGGGATTGACCACTGAAGCTTTCTTT
CASSFQGLTTEAFF
>15|-|TRBD1|TRBJ1-6|TRBV5-1
TGCGCCAGCAGCTTGACAGGGGGCTATAATTCACCCCTCCACTTT
CASSLTGGYNSPLHF
>12|-|TRBD1|TRBJ1-6|TRBV2
TGTGCCAGCAGTCCCGGGACAGGGCCCGGGCACTTT
CASSPGTGPGHF
>15|-|-|TRBJ2-3|TRBV7-3
TGTGCCAGCAGCTCCGTCGGTTGGGCCACCGATACGCAGTATTTT
CASSSVGWATDTQYF
>13|-|-|TRBJ2-7|TRBV27
TGTGCCAGCACCCAATGGGCTCCCTACGAGCAGTACTTC
CASTQWAPYEQYF
>13|-|-|TRBJ1-1|TRBV5-5
TGTGCCAGCAGCCCAGGGGTTAACACTGAAGCTTTCTTT
CASSPGVNTEAFF
>11|-|-|TRBJ1-1|TRBV28
TGTGCCAGCAGTCTCTACACTGAAGCTTTCTTT
CASSLYTEAFF
>13|-|-|TRBJ2-1|TRBV5-1
TGCGCCAGCAGCTTGGGACTAGACAATGAGCAGTTCTTC
CASSLGLDNEQFF
>15|-|TRBD2|TRBJ2-2|TRBV12-5
TGTGCTAGTGGTTTGGGGCTAGCGGGAGCCGGGGAGCTGTTTTTT
CASGLGLAGAGELFF
>20|-|TRBD2|TRBJ2-2|TRBV2
TGTGCCAGCAGTGAGGAATACAGTGGGGGACTAGCGGGTTACACCGGGGAGCTGTTTTTT
CASSEEYSGGLAGYTGELFF
>16|-|-|TRBJ2-1|TRBV5-6
TGTGCCAGCAGCTTGATGGGGGGAAGCTCCTACAATGAGCAGTTCTTC
CASSLMGGSSYNEQFF
>17|-|-|TRBJ1-6|TRBV5-1
TGCGCCAGCACCTTAGGGCGGGGGCCAACTGAAAATTCACCCCTCCACTTT
CASTLGRGPTENSPLHF
>13|-|-|TRBJ2-1|TRBV7-9
TGTGCCAGCAGCTTAGACTCCGCCGGTGAGCAGTTCTTC
CASSLDSAGEQFF
>14|once|-|TRBJ2-1|TRBV13
TGTGCCAGCAGCTTAATTTCCGGGAGTTATGAGCAGTTCTTC
CASSLISGSYEQFF
>15|-|TRBD1|TRBJ2-7|TRBV9
TGTGCCAGCAGCGACACCCCGGGACAGGGGGCGCCCCAGTACTTC
CASSDTPGQGAPQYF
>14|-|-|TRBJ1-2|TRBV19
TGTGCCAGTAGTATAGCAGGTTGGAACTATGGCTACACCTTC
CASSIAGWNYGYTF
>15|few|TRBD2|TRBJ2-3|TRBV6-4
TGTGCCAGCAGTTCCACTAGCGGAGGCACAGATACGCAGTATTTT
CASSSTSGGTDTQYF
>13|-|-|TRBJ1-2|TRBV19
TGTGCCAGTAGTATTCGGGGAGTAGGTGGCTACACCTTC
CASSIRGVGGYTF
>19|many|TRBD2|TRBJ2-2|TRBV24-1
TGTGCCACCAGTGACCCTACCGTAAGACTAGCGGGGCCCCCCGGGGAGCTGTTTTTT
CATSDPTVRLAGPPGELFF
>16|-|-|TRBJ1-1|TRBV5-4
TGTGCCAGCAGCCCTGAGCCCACCCGGGGGGACACTGAAGCTTTCTTT
CASSPEPTRGDTEAFF